Below are 10 T cell receptor beta chains sequenced from a single sample in a study of T cells after yellow fever vaccination. TCRdb reprocessed the 5' RACE reads with MiXCR, giving one entry per CDR3 protein. The sample gives 95,000 to 100,000 distinct CDR3 sequences, 5.8% of which show up once; about two fifths is in the top ten. The sequencing here drew on CD8+ T cells sorted from PBMCs, taken 10 days after the yellow fever booster vaccination. The receptors here all came from a young man who received the YFV17D yellow fever vaccine.

The gene calls are TRBV4-1 and TRBJ1-1; D is perhaps TRBD1 (5 bases). The germline V gene encodes CDR1 MGHRA and CDR2 YSYEKL. V was clipped by 3 bases and J by 4 bases, with 15 bases between them. The CDR3 consists of 15 residues. The CDR3 region has the DNA TGCGCCAGCAGCCAGAGACAGACCCTGGCCACTGAAGCTTTCTTT. Protein product: CASSQRQTLATEAFF.

The chain employs TRBV7-8 and TRBJ1-2; the D gene is possibly TRBD1 (5 bases). V lost 2 bases, J lost 4 bases, and 14 bases lay in between. Germline-derived CDR1 and CDR2 are SGHVS and FQNEAQ. The CDR3 totals 15 residues. The CDR3 coding sequence is TGTGCCAGCAGCTTAACGGAAGGGACGACCTATGGCTACACCTTC. Amino acids: CASSLTEGTTYGYTF.

The chain uses TRBV4-3 and TRBJ2-3, with a tentative D call TRBD1 (6 bases). This CDR3 region has 14 residues. V was cut by 2 bases and J by 2 bases, with 8 bases left in between. Looked up from germline, CDR1 is LGHNA and CDR2 is YSLEER. The CDR3 coding sequence is TGCGCCAGCAGCCAAACAGGGTTCACAGATACGCAGTATTTT. Protein product: CASSQTGFTDTQYF.

This clonotype was seen many times. This CDR3 is CASSSLTSSQYF. CDR3 sequence (DNA): TGTGCCAGCAGCTCCCTGACGTCAAGTCAGTACTTC. The chain links TRBV5-6 to TRBJ2-7; D is ambiguous. Germline-derived CDR1 and CDR2 are SGHDT and YYEEEE. The CDR3 is 12 residues long. The germline V and J ends were trimmed by 3 bases and 10 bases, with 14 bases remaining between them.

This clonotype appeared many times. The rearrangement uses TRBV23-1 and TRBJ2-4; the D gene is possibly TRBD2 (5 bases). TRBV23-1 is recorded as an ORF, its role being uncertain. Trimming cost V 0 bases and J 1 base, with 13 bases left between them. This CDR3 comprises 17 residues. The CDR3 here is CASSQSDGIMAKNIQYF. The CDR3 DNA is TGCGCCAGCAGTCAATCGGACGGGATCATGGCCAAAAACATTCAGTACTTC.

The chain joins TRBV7-2 to TRBJ2-3; D tentatively fits TRBD1 or TRBD2 (5 bases each). The CDR3 runs 14 residues. Trimming stripped 2 bases from V and 4 bases from J, with 10 bases between. Germline lookup yields CDR1 SGHTA and CDR2 FQGNSA. The CDR3 DNA reads TGTGCCAGCAGCTTATTACTAGGGGCAGATACGCAGTATTTT. Protein sequence: CASSLLLGADTQYF.

For this clonotype: The junction does not match germline at one end; this may be a read error. V gene TRBV4-1 combines with J gene TRBJ2-1; 10 bases fit TRBD2. The CDR3 length is 15 residues. Germline loops: CDR1 MGHRA, CDR2 YSYEKL. This CDR3 reads CASSPQRGGYTEQFF. CDR3 DNA sequence: TGCGCCAGCAGCCCCCAGCGGGGGGGTTACACTGAGCAGTTCTTC.

This clonotype has ten or more counts. The chain carries TRBV20-1 and TRBJ2-5; TRBD1 agrees at 10 bases. The CDR3 has 16 amino acids. From germline, CDR1 is DFQATT and CDR2 SNEGSKA (reference sequence). The trim removed 5 bases at V and 2 bases at J, leaving 11 bases unmatched. Here the CDR3 reads CSAVPGQGFGQETQYF. In DNA form, the CDR3 reads TGCAGTGCTGTACCGGGACAGGGGTTTGGGCAAGAGACCCAGTACTTC.

This clonotype was observed many times. The chain links TRBV6-6 to TRBJ2-4, with a tentative D call TRBD2 (6 bases). Trimming took 6 bases from V and 7 from J, leaving 13 bases between them. The V gene's germline CDR1 is MNHNY and CDR2 SVGAGI (reference sequence). There are 13 residues in the CDR3. CDR3 in amino acids: CASSPRRENIQYF. CDR3 sequence (DNA): TGTGCCAGCAGCCCTAGGAGGGAGAACATTCAGTACTTC.

This clonotype was recorded many times. This chain uses TRBV29-1 with TRBJ1-1; D is undetermined. Germline lookup yields CDR1 SQVTM and CDR2 ANQGSEA. With 3 bases removed from V and 4 bases from J, the gap between germline ends came to 9 bases. CDR3 size: 12 residues. CDR3 region: CSVDYGSTEAFF. The CDR3 bases are TGCAGCGTTGACTACGGGAGCACTGAAGCTTTCTTT.